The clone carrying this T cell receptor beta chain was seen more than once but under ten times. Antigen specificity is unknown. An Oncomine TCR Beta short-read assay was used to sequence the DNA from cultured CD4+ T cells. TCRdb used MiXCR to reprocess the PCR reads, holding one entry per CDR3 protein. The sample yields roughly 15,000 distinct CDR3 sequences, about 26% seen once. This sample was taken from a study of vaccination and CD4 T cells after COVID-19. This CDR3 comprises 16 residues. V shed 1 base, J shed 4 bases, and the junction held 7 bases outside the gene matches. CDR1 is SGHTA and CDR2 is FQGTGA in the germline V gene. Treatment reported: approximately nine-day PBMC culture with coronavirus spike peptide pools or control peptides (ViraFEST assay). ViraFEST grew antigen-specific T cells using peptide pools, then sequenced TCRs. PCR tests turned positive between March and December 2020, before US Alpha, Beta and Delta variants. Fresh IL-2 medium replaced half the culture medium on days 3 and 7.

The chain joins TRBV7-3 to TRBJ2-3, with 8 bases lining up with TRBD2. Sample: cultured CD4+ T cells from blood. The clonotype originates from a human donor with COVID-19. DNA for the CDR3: TGTGCCAGCAGCTTAAATCGGCTAGCGGGCGCAGATACGCAGTATTTT. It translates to CASSLNRLAGADTQYF. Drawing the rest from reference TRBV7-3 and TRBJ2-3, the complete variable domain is GAGVSQTPSNKVTEKGKYVELRCDPISGHTALYWYRQSLGQGPEFLIYFQGTGAADDSGLPNDRFFAVRPEGSVSTLKIQRTERGDSAVYLCASSLNRLAGADTQYFGPGTRLTVL.